The present entry profiles one T cell receptor (beta chain) with its context. An end of the junction does not agree with germline; a read error may underlie this. Amplification used 60 Vbeta primers and 13 Jbeta primers. Data came from immunoSEQ multiplex PCR; TCRdb stores just in-frame clones and leaves some out. The sample consists of tens of thousands of clones, 82% of them appearing once. The sample belongs to a study of cytomegalovirus exposure and HLA in healthy donors. Germline V gene data show CDR1 as MDHEN and CDR2 as SYDVKM. CDR3 length: 13 residues. This TCR was sampled from a man in his fifties in good health and CMV-seronegative. The source material was PBMCs. V and J are TRBV28 and TRBJ1-2; D call uncertain. CDR3 protein: CAGSLGRGNGYTF. Here the CDR3 DNA reads TGTGCCGGCAGTTTAGGGAGAGGGAATGGCTACACCTTC.